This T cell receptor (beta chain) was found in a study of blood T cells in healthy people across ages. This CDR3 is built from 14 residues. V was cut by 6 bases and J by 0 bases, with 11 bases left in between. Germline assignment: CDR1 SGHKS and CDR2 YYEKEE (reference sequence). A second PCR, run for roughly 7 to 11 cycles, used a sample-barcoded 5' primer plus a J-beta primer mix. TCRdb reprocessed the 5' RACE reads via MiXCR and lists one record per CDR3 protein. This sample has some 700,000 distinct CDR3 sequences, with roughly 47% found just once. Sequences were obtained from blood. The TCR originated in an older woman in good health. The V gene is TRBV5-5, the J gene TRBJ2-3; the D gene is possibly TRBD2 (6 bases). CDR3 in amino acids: CASTAGWSTDTQYF. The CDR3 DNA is TGTGCCAGCACCGCGGGGTGGAGCACAGATACGCAGTATTTT.